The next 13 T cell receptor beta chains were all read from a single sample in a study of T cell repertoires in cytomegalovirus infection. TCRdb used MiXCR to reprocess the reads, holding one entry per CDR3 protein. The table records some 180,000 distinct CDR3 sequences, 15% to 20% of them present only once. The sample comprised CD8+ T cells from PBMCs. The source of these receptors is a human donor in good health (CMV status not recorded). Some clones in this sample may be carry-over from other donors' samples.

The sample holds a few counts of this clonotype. CDR3 in DNA: TGTGCCAGCAGTTTGGTTCCCCAGGGAAACTACGAGCAGTACTTC. Amino acid sequence: CASSLVPQGNYEQYF. The chain recombines TRBV28 with TRBJ2-7; D possibly corresponds to TRBD1 (5 bases). In germline, CDR1 is MDHEN, CDR2 SYDVKM. This CDR3 has 15 residues. Trimming took 3 bases from V and 3 from J, leaving 15 bases between them.

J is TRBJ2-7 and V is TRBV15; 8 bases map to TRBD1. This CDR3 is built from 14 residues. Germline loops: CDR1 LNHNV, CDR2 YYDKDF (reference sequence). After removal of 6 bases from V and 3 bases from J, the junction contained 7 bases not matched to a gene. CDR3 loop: CATSTSGGHYEQYF. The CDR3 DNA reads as TGTGCCACCAGTACGTCAGGGGGCCACTACGAGCAGTACTTC.

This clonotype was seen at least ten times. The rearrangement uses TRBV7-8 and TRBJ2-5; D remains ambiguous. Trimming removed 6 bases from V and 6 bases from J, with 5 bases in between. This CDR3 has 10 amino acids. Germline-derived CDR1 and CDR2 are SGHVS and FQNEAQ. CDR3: CASSSKTQYF. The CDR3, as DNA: TGTGCCAGCAGTTCGAAGACCCAGTACTTC.

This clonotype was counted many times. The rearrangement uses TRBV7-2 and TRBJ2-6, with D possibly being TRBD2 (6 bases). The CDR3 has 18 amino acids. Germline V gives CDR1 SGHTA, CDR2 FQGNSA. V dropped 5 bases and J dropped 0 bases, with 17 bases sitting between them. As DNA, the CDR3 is TGTGCCAGCAGCCCTCCGGGACTCATGAGCTCTGGGGCCAACGTCCTGACTTTC. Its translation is CASSPPGLMSSGANVLTF.

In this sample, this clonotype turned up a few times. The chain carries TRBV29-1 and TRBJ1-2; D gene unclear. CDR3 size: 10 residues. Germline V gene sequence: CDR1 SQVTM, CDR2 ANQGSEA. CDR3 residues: CSVAAGGYTF. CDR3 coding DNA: TGCAGTGTCGCAGCGGGGGGCTACACCTTC.

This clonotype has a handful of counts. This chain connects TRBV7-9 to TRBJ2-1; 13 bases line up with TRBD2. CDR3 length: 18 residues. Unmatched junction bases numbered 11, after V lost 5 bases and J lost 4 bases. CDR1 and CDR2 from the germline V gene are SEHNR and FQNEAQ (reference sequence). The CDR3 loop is CASSLRTSGGRNYNEQFF. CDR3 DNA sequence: TGTGCCAGCAGCCTACGGACTAGCGGGGGCCGAAATTACAATGAGCAGTTCTTC.

DNA for the CDR3: TGTGCCAGCAGCGAAAGGGCAGGGGGCCGTGAGACCCAGTACTTC. It yields the protein CASSERAGGRETQYF. The J gene is TRBJ2-5, the V gene TRBV7-2; 8 nucleotides match TRBD1. With 5 bases clipped from V and 5 bases from J, the junction kept 10 bases outside the gene matches. The germline CDR1 and CDR2 sequences are SGHTA and FQGNSA. This CDR3 is built from 15 residues.

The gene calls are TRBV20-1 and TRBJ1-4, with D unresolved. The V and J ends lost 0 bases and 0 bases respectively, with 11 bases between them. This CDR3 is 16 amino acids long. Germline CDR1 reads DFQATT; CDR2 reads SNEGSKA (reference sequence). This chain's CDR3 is CSARDPVFTTNEKLFF. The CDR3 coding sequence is TGCAGTGCTAGAGATCCGGTTTTTACAACTAATGAAAAACTGTTTTTT.

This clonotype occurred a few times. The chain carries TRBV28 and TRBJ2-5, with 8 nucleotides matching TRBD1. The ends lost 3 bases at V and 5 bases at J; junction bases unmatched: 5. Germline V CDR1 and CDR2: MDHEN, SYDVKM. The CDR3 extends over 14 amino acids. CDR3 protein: CASSFTGGMETQYF. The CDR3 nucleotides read TGTGCCAGCAGTTTCACAGGGGGGATGGAGACCCAGTACTTC. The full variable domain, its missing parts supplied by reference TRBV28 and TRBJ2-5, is DVKVTQSSRYLVKRTGEKVFLECVQDMDHENMFWYRQDPGLGLRLIYFSYDVKMKEKGDIPEGYSVSREKKERFSLILESASTNQTSMYLCASSFTGGMETQYFGPGTRLLVL.

The CDR3 spells CASSFLIGDYGYTF. The CDR3 region has the DNA TGTGCCAGCAGCTTCTTAATAGGGGACTATGGCTACACCTTC. The V and J genes are TRBV5-5 and TRBJ1-2, with a weak D call TRBD1 (5 bases). Trimming cost V 2 bases and J 3 bases, with 11 bases left between them. The germline gives CDR1 SGHKS, CDR2 YYEKEE (reference sequence). CDR3 length equals 14 residues.

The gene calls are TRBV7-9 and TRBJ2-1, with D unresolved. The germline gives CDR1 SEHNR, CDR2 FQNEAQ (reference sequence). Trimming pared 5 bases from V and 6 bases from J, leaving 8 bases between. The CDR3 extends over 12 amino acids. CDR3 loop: CASSPQSNEQFF. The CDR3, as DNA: TGTGCCAGCAGCCCGCAGTCCAATGAGCAGTTCTTC.

The chain's CDR3 is CASSLRTSGGAFAYEQYF. As DNA, the CDR3 is TGTGCCAGCAGCTTACGGACTAGCGGGGGGGCTTTCGCCTACGAGCAGTACTTC. The rearrangement uses TRBV7-6 and TRBJ2-7; TRBD2 agrees at 15 bases. CDR1 is SGHVS, CDR2 FNYEAQ, per germline. The length of the CDR3 is 18 residues. Trimming removed 2 bases from V and 2 bases from J; junction bases left unmatched: 7.

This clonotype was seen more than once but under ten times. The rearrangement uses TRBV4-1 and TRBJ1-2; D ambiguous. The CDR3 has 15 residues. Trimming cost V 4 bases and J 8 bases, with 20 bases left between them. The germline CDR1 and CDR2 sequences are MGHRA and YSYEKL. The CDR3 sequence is CASSPTRVLGSGYTF. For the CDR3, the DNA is TGCGCCAGCAGCCCGACGAGAGTCCTGGGTTCGGGCTACACCTTC.